This T cell receptor beta chain was obtained from a study of blood T cell repertoires in COVID-19. Recruits, aged roughly 18 to 90 years, lived in around 24 US areas. The data were produced by immunoSEQ multiplex PCR, yet TCRdb's version contains in-frame clones alone and is incomplete. Counted here are about 230,000 clones, about nine tenths occurring once; the ten biggest clones make up roughly 15%. V lost 3 bases, J lost 4 bases, and 15 bases lay in between. The CDR3 consists of 15 residues. The germline V gene encodes CDR1 LGHDT and CDR2 YNNKEL (reference sequence). Input material: PBMCs or T cells enriched from blood (not recorded which). The genes are TRBV3-1 (or the pseudogene TRBV3-2) and TRBJ1-2, with D possibly matching TRBD1 (5 bases). The receptor was isolated from a man between 18 and 29 years old who had recovered from COVID-19. The CDR3 is CASSQAGLPSYGYTF. Here the CDR3 DNA reads TGTGCCAGCAGCCAGGCGGGACTTCCAAGCTATGGCTACACCTTC.